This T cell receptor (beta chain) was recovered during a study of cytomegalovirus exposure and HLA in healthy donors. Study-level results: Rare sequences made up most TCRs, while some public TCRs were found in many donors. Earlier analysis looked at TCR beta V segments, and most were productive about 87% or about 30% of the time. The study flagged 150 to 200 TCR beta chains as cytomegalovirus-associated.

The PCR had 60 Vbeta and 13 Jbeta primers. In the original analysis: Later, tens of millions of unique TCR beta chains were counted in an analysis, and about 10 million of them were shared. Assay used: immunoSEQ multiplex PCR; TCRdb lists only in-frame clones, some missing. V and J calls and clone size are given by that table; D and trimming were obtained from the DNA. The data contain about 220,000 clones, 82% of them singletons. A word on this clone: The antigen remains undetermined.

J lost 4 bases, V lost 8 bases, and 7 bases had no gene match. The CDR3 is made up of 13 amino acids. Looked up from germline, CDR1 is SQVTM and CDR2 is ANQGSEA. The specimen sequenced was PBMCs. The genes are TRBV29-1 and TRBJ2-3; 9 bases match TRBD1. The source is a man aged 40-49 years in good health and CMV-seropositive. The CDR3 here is CSHGTGMSDTQYF. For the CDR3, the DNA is TGCAGCCACGGGACAGGGATGTCAGATACGCAGTATTTT.